This T cell receptor beta chain came from a study of cytomegalovirus exposure and HLA in healthy donors. The PCR ran on 60 Vbeta and 13 Jbeta primers. Produced via immunoSEQ multiplex PCR; TCRdb's table is partial and in-frame only. The sample holds about 78,000 clones, under 70% seen once. The germline V gene has CDR1 SNHLY and CDR2 FYNNEI. The V end was cut by 6 bases, the J end by 6 bases, with 9 bases between. The CDR3 spans 12 residues. Sample: PBMCs. V usage is TRBV2 and J usage is TRBJ1-5; D might be TRBD1 (5 bases). The clonotype comes from a man under 40 in good health and CMV-seropositive. DNA of the CDR3: TGTGCCAGCAGCGGGGGTACTCAGCCCCAGCATTTT. Encoded protein: CASSGGTQPQHF. The whole variable domain, remainder taken from reference TRBV2 and TRBJ1-5, is EPEVTQTPSHQVTQMGQEVILRCVPISNHLYFYWYRQILGQKVEFLVSFYNNEISEKSEIFDDQFSVERPDGSNFTLKIRSTKLEDSAMYFCASSGGTQPQHFGDGTRLSIL.